The 3 T cell receptor beta chains given below trace back to one sample, sequenced in a study of shared clonotypes between healthy human individuals. Some clones are missing from TCRdb's copy, which holds only in-frame ones; the method was immunoSEQ multiplex PCR. The table lists about 700,000 clones, about 92% of them singletons. Positive CCR7 selection of CD45RO-negative cells yielded the naive CD8 cells, and terminally differentiated effector memory CD45RA+ cells were excluded. The specimen was naive CD8+ T cells sorted from blood. Every receptor here comes from a man in his thirties or forties in good health.

J is TRBJ2-3 and V is TRBV4-1, with D possibly matching TRBD2 (6 bases). CDR3 size: 18 residues. V lost 4 bases, J lost 2 bases, and 22 bases lay in between. Germline CDR1 is MGHRA and CDR2 is YSYEKL. CDR3 sequence (DNA): TGCGCCAGCAGCCGAGCGACCGAGCGGGTGGATTACACAGATACGCAGTATTTT. Translating it yields CASSRATERVDYTDTQYF.

Turning to this clone: The same CDR3 is also encoded by other DNA sequences in this sample. The chain carries TRBV4-1 and TRBJ1-5; no reliable D call. This CDR3 is built from 13 residues. CDR1 MGHRA and CDR2 YSYEKL come from the germline V gene. The germline V and J ends were trimmed by 0 bases and 4 bases, with 4 bases remaining between them. The CDR3 is CASSQDGNQPQHF. CDR3 sequence (DNA): TGCGCCAGCAGCCAAGACGGGAATCAGCCCCAGCATTTT.

The V call is TRBV27, the J call TRBJ2-7; D might be TRBD1 (6 bases). Per germline, CDR1 MNHEY and CDR2 SMNVEV (reference sequence). The length of the CDR3 is 13 residues. Trimming cost V 5 bases and J 3 bases, with 11 bases left between them. CDR3 DNA sequence: TGTGCCAGCAGTATCTCGACAGGCTACGAGCAGTACTTC. It codes for CASSISTGYEQYF.